The TCR beta chain described here comes from a study of T cell responses to AZD1222 COVID-19 vaccine. The assay was immunoSEQ multiplex PCR, and TCRdb's table has in-frame clones only and misses some. The table shows approximately 120,000 clones, with approximately 87% occurring only once. The CDR3 is 14 amino acids. Germline V gives CDR1 SNHLY, CDR2 FYNNEI. V was clipped by 7 bases and J by 4 bases, with 14 bases between them. This receptor was obtained from an adult in good health. J is TRBJ2-1 and V is TRBV2; possible D gene TRBD2, 5 bases. This material consisted of peripheral blood, taken on day 0 of AZD1222 vaccination. This chain's CDR3 is CASNEGTGYNEQFF. CDR3 in DNA: TGTGCCAGCAACGAGGGTACGGGGTACAATGAGCAGTTCTTC.